The rows below give T cell receptor beta chains drawn from one sample of a study of post-analysis software for immune sequencing data. TCRdb recomputed calls from the PCR reads with MiXCR, one row per CDR3 protein. Found here are roughly 600,000 distinct CDR3 sequences, roughly 46% of them singletons; the top ten hold about 1.5%. The specimen was blood. The receptors were sampled from a girl aged 5-17 years with multiple sclerosis. Both conserved end residues are part of each CDR3. The D gene is left open where the match is weak. Expanded clones get a size class; other rows say once, few or many, or leave the size out.

clone_size	d_call	v_call	j_call	cdr3_length	cdr3_nt	cdr3_aa
-	TRBD2	TRBV20-1	TRBJ2-7	15	TGCAGTACTAGAGATGTGTCGGGGGGGCCCACAGAGCAGTACTTC	CSTRDVSGGPTEQYF
-	-	TRBV20-1	TRBJ2-7	13	TGCAGTGCTGGACGTACGAGCTCCTACGAGCAGTACTTC	CSAGRTSSYEQYF
-	TRBD2	TRBV10-3	TRBJ2-1	14	TGTGCCATCATGGGGCGGGGGGAGTACAATGAGCAGTTCTTC	CAIMGRGEYNEQFF
-	-	TRBV28	TRBJ2-5	14	TGTGCCAGCAGTTTAGAGGGTCAGGCCTACAAGCAGTACTTC	CASSLEGQAYKQYF
-	-	TRBV25-1	TRBJ2-2	16	TGTGCCAGCAGTGACCGGGACATTCCGAACACCGGGGAGCTGTTTTTT	CASSDRDIPNTGELFF
-	-	TRBV10-1	TRBJ2-7	13	TGCGCCAGCAGGGACAGATGGCTGTGGGAGCAGTACTTC	CASRDRWLWEQYF
-	TRBD1	TRBV20-1	TRBJ2-5	15	TGCAGTGCCTATGTACGGACAGGACCCCAAGAGACCCAGTACTTC	CSAYVRTGPQETQYF
-	TRBD1	TRBV11-2	TRBJ1-1	14	TGTGCCAGCAGCCCACATACAGGGGTGACTGAAGCTTTCTTT	CASSPHTGVTEAFF
-	-	TRBV7-8	TRBJ2-3	13	TGTGCCAGCAGCTTCAGGGACCGAGATACGCAGTATTTT	CASSFRDRDTQYF
few	TRBD2	TRBV12-3/TRBV12-4	TRBJ2-7	18	TGTGCCAGCAGTTTAATCGGCGGACTAGCGGGAGAGGTTGACGAGCAGTACTTC	CASSLIGGLAGEVDEQYF
many	-	TRBV4-1	TRBJ2-1	11	TGCGCCAGCAGCCAGGAGAATGAGCAGTTCTTC	CASSQENEQFF
-	TRBD1	TRBV10-3	TRBJ2-1	13	TGTGCCATCAGCCCGGGACAGTACAATGAGCAGTTCTTC	CAISPGQYNEQFF
-	TRBD2	TRBV12-3/TRBV12-4	TRBJ2-7	13	TGTGCCACCGGAGTAGCGGGAGACAATGAGCAGTACTTC	CATGVAGDNEQYF
-	TRBD2	TRBV4-2	TRBJ2-1	19	TGTGCCAGCAGCCAAGTTATAGCGGGAGGGCCAGCGGCCTACAATGAGCAGTTCTTC	CASSQVIAGGPAAYNEQFF
few	TRBD1	TRBV29-1	TRBJ1-2	13	TGCAGCGTTTCCTTTACAGGGGGCGGTGGCTACACCTTC	CSVSFTGGGGYTF
-	TRBD1	TRBV6-6	TRBJ1-5	17	TGTGCCAGCAGGGTGGGACAGGGGGCGAGGCGCAATCAGCCCCAGCATTTT	CASRVGQGARRNQPQHF
-	TRBD2	TRBV4-2	TRBJ2-1	17	TGTGCCAGCAGCCAGTCTAGCGGGCGATACTCCTACAATGAGCAGTTCTTC	CASSQSSGRYSYNEQFF
many	TRBD2	TRBV7-2	TRBJ2-7	16	TGTGCCAGCAGCTTAGATCGGCGGGAGATATTCTACGAGCAGTACTTC	CASSLDRREIFYEQYF
few	-	TRBV5-1	TRBJ2-5	15	TGCGCCAGCAGCCCCCTTGGCGGGACCCAAGAGACCCAGTACTTC	CASSPLGGTQETQYF
many	-	TRBV11-2	TRBJ2-3	14	TGTGCCAGCAGCATCGGGACTAGCACAGATACGCAGTATTTT	CASSIGTSTDTQYF